This T cell receptor (beta chain) was sequenced for a study of identical twins. General study findings and limits: Fewer insertions characterized abundant cord blood beta clonotypes, whereas memory repertoires showed none. Partial confounding of zero-insertion analyses by invariant MAIT and iNKT cells was possible.

TCRdb re-analysed the 5' RACE reads in MiXCR, keeping a single row per CDR3 protein. The table has 600,000 to 700,000 distinct CDR3 sequences, 21% seen once. Only a few counts were recorded for this clonotype. No antigen is known for it. V lost 4 bases and J 7 bases, leaving 20 bases between the germline ends. This CDR3 has 15 amino acids. The germline V gene encodes CDR1 DFQATT and CDR2 SNEGSKA (reference sequence). The sample also formed part of further work on T cells expressing NK-cell markers.

This TCR derives from a woman aged 18-30 years in good health. The chain has TRBV20-1 and TRBJ2-4, with D perhaps assigned TRBD1 or TRBD2 (6 bases each). Material for sequencing was PBMCs. Here the CDR3 reads CSATSDGRRGNIQYF. The CDR3 DNA follows: TGCAGTGCTACGTCGGACGGACGGAGGGGGAACATTCAGTACTTC.